The present T cell receptor (beta chain) was sequenced within a study of shared clonotypes between healthy human individuals. Study as a whole: Each donor's CD8 memory used one plate, CD8 naive two, each CD4 subset three.

V dropped 7 bases and J dropped 10 bases, with 20 bases sitting between them. Per the germline V gene, CDR1 is SGHVS and CDR2 is FQNEAQ. The CDR3 is 14 residues long. Selected positively for CCR7 and CD45RO-negative, naive CD8 cells excluded terminally differentiated effector memory CD45RA+ cells. Original processing notes: ImmunoSEQ supplied junction-only sequences lacking quality scores, so filtering was different. Using immunoSEQ multiplex PCR, the repertoire was profiled, and TCRdb retains in-frame clones only, with some absent. V and J calls and clone size are those listed in that table; D and trimming were worked out from the DNA. Of millions of clones in the sample, approximately 94% were seen once.

The TCR originated in a man between 18 and 35 years old in good health. Some clones in this sample may be carry-over from other donors' samples. Sequences were obtained from naive CD8+ T cells from PBMCs. The chain combines TRBV7-8 with TRBJ2-1; D is unresolved. The CDR3 loop reads CASTTTYYLEEQFF. The CDR3 DNA reads TGTGCCAGCACCACTACCTATTACTTGGAGGAGCAGTTCTTC.